The sequence of this T cell receptor beta chain was determined in a study of CD8 T cells in Susac syndrome. This clonotype was detected only a few times. The CDR3 runs to 16 residues. Germline trimming cut 5 bases from V and 5 bases from J; bases unmatched to any gene: 5. Germline V gene sequence: CDR1 MDHEN, CDR2 SYDVKM. CD8+ and CD4+ T cells were negatively isolated; TEMRA cells were FACS-enriched. About 0.5 to 1 ug RNA was reverse transcribed with random hexamers. With immunoSEQ multiplex PCR, TCR beta CDR3 was amplified across 54 Vbeta and 13 Jbeta. TCRdb reanalysed the immunoSEQ multiplex PCR reads using MiXCR and keeps one entry per CDR3 protein. The sample consists of about 300,000 distinct CDR3 sequences, approximately 89% of them appearing once.

Sequenced input: CD8+ T cells from PBMCs. The source of this sequence is a human donor with multiple sclerosis. The chain combines TRBV28 with TRBJ2-5, with TRBD2 matching 16 bases. The CDR3 DNA reads TGTGCCAGCAGTCCGGGACTAGCGGGAGGGTGGGAGACCCAGTACTTC. This gives the protein CASSPGLAGGWETQYF.